This T cell receptor (beta chain) came from a study of siplizumab effects on memory and regulatory T cells. Study-level findings and limits: A minor fraction of alloreactive clones, and no more, mapped to unstimulated subsets. Siplizumab caused a significant drop in alloreactive sequences traceable to unstimulated CD4+ memory cells.

To note about this clone: Its matching antigen is unknown.

Profiling relied on immunoSEQ multiplex PCR, and the TCRdb table lists in-frame clones only, not all of them. The sample includes about 100,000 clones, 80% to 95% of them seen just once. V was clipped by 7 bases and J by 6 bases, with 12 bases between them. The CDR3 totals 11 residues. Germline assignment: CDR1 DFQATT and CDR2 SNEGSKA (reference sequence). The clonotype was recovered from a human donor in good health. Some clones in this sample may be carry-over from other donors' samples. The material sequenced was CD4+ T cells sorted from blood. The chain couples TRBV20-1 to TRBJ1-2, with D uncertain. The CDR3 DNA reads as TGCAGTGTCTATAGGTATGATGGCTACACCTTC. It specifies CSVYRYDGYTF.